This entry is about one T cell receptor (beta chain). Its target is not known. The data derive from a study of blood T cells in healthy people across ages. Overall study findings and caveats: Strong correlation linked observed beta diversity and percent naive T cells. Unsorted PBMCs ruled out conclusive naive versus antigen-experienced comparison.

The CDR3 consists of 14 residues. With V trimmed by 7 bases and J by 5 bases, 4 bases remained unmatched. Per germline, CDR1 DFQATT and CDR2 SNEGSKA (reference sequence). PCR was performed a second time for roughly 7 to 12 cycles using a sample-barcoded 5' primer and a J-beta primer mix. TCRdb reprocessed the 5' RACE reads via MiXCR and lists one record per CDR3 protein. The data show roughly 800,000 distinct CDR3 sequences, roughly 50% seen once. The sequenced sample consisted of blood. The chain recombines TRBV20-1 with TRBJ2-5; 16 bases are a match to TRBD2. This TCR derives from an elderly man in good health. CDR3 amino acids: CSGGTSGREETQYF. The CDR3 nucleotides are TGCAGTGGCGGGACTAGCGGGAGGGAGGAGACCCAGTACTTC.